One and the same sample provided the 22 T cell receptor beta chains below, sequenced in a study of T-cell reconstitution after alpha-beta-depleted transplantation in children. Unique molecular identifiers were incorporated during preparation of the TCRbeta library. MiXCR, run by TCRdb on the PCR reads, gives a single entry per CDR3 protein. The table has 250,000 to 300,000 distinct CDR3 sequences, around a tenth seen once. This material consisted of PBMCs, taken before TCRalphabeta/CD19-depleted stem cell transplant. Receptors originate from a boy younger than two with acute myeloid leukemia, due to receive a stem cell transplant.

In this sample, this clonotype turned up many times. CDR3 bases: TGTGCCAGCAGCTTAGAAGCGGGAGTTTACGAGCAGTACTTC. Its protein product is CASSLEAGVYEQYF. The chain joins TRBV7-3 to TRBJ2-7; the match to TRBD2 covers 8 bases. Germline CDR1 SGHTA, CDR2 FQGTGA. With 2 bases clipped from V and 4 bases from J, the junction kept 4 bases outside the gene matches. CDR3 length equals 14 residues.

This clonotype has only a few counts. V and J are TRBV24-1 and TRBJ2-4, with no clear D. The V gene lost 9 bases and the J gene lost 0 bases, with 8 bases spanning the gap. This CDR3 contains 13 residues. Germline loops: CDR1 KGHDR, CDR2 SFDVKD. CDR3 in DNA: TGTGCCACCGCGAGTCCAGCCAAAAACATTCAGTACTTC. Amino acid sequence: CATASPAKNIQYF.

This clonotype has ten or more counts. The chain is built from TRBV12-3 or TRBV12-4 and TRBJ2-2, with D maybe TRBD2 (6 bases). The ends were cut back, 4 bases at V and 4 bases at J, with 16 bases in the middle. The CDR3 has 16 amino acids. The CDR3 sequence is CASSSLSLGGTGELFF. The CDR3 DNA reads TGTGCCAGCAGTTCGCTTTCTCTGGGGGGCACCGGGGAGCTGTTTTTT.

This clonotype has a count of ten or more. The chain joins TRBV4-3 to TRBJ2-1; TRBD2 is a possible D gene (7 bases). Trimming left V 1 base short and J 8 bases short, with 24 bases between. The CDR3 length is 18 residues. From germline, CDR1 is LGHNA and CDR2 YSLEER. The CDR3 loop is CASSQGSGAGGSGHEQFF. CDR3 bases: TGCGCCAGCAGCCAAGGGTCGGGGGCCGGCGGGAGTGGCCATGAGCAGTTCTTC.

Only a few counts were recorded for this clonotype. V usage is TRBV12-3 or TRBV12-4 and J usage is TRBJ2-1; 11 bases map to TRBD2. V dropped 6 bases and J dropped 4; count of bases not matched to a gene: 5. CDR3 length: 15 amino acids. The CDR3 loop is CASRETSGKYNEQFF. In DNA form, the CDR3 reads TGTGCCAGCAGGGAGACTAGCGGGAAGTACAATGAGCAGTTCTTC.

The chain is built from TRBV11-2 and TRBJ2-3; no firm D call. CDR1 is SGHAT, CDR2 FQNNGV, per germline. Deletions cut 3 bases from V and 1 base from J, with 5 bases between. The CDR3 runs 13 residues. The CDR3 is CASSFPRTDTQYF. CDR3 bases: TGTGCCAGCAGCTTCCCTCGCACAGATACGCAGTATTTT.

This clonotype occurred a few times. The genes are TRBV28 and TRBJ1-5; the D is unclear. CDR3 length: 15 residues. The germline V gene encodes CDR1 MDHEN and CDR2 SYDVKM. The V end lost 3 bases, the J end lost 5 bases, and 14 bases lay between the germline ends. DNA of the CDR3: TGTGCCAGCAGTTTCGGATACGGATCCGATCAGCCCCAGCATTTT. This encodes CASSFGYGSDQPQHF.

This clonotype was found many times. The chain uses TRBV25-1 and TRBJ2-7; D may be TRBD1 or TRBD2 (6 bases each). The V end lost 7 bases, the J end lost 1 base, and 14 bases lay between the germline ends. Germline V gives CDR1 MGHDK, CDR2 SYGVNS. This CDR3 comprises 14 residues. The CDR3 reads CASNSGAGSYEQYF. CDR3 coding DNA: TGTGCCAGCAATTCGGGGGCCGGATCCTACGAGCAGTACTTC.

The table lists this clonotype with many counts. The V call is TRBV6-5, the J call TRBJ1-1, with TRBD1 matching 8 bases. J was trimmed by 1 base and V by 6 bases; bases with no gene match: 4. Germline V gene data show CDR1 as MNHEY and CDR2 as SVGAGI. The length of the CDR3 is 14 residues. DNA of the CDR3: TGTGCCAGCAGGTATGACAGGGGGAACACTGAAGCTTTCTTT. This translates into CASRYDRGNTEAFF.

This clonotype was recorded at least ten times. The V call is TRBV9, the J call TRBJ1-2, with D possibly matching TRBD1 (6 bases). CDR1 SGDLS and CDR2 YYNGEE come from the germline V gene. The CDR3 runs 14 residues. Trimming shortened V by 5 bases and J by 3 bases, and 14 bases separated the two germline ends. CDR3 coding DNA: TGTGCCAGCAGTGATATCGACAGGTACTATGGCTACACCTTC. Its protein product is CASSDIDRYYGYTF.

This clonotype has a count of ten or more. CDR3 nucleotides: TGTGCCATCAGTGACAGGGTCCCCTATGGCTACACCTTC. This encodes CAISDRVPYGYTF. V usage is TRBV10-3 and J usage is TRBJ1-2; possibly TRBD1 for D (5 bases). V shed 3 bases and J shed 4 bases, with 9 bases lying between them. The germline gives CDR1 ENHRY, CDR2 SYGVKD. The CDR3 contains 13 residues.

This clonotype was seen repeatedly, ten times or more. This chain uses TRBV7-2 with TRBJ2-1; D possibly corresponds to TRBD2 (5 bases). V was cut by 6 bases and J by 4 bases, with 10 bases left in between. The CDR3 has 13 residues. Germline V CDR1 and CDR2: SGHTA, FQGNSA. The CDR3 bases are TGTGCCAGCAGTCACGAGGGTTACAATGAGCAGTTCTTC. Encoded protein: CASSHEGYNEQFF.

This clonotype was detected many times. The rearrangement joins TRBV2 to TRBJ1-5; D uncertain. Trimming took 1 base from V and 0 from J, leaving 7 bases between them. The CDR3 sequence is 15 residues long. Germline V gene lookup returns CDR1 SNHLY and CDR2 FYNNEI. The CDR3 is CASSEGRNSNQPQHF. In nucleotides, the CDR3 is TGTGCCAGCAGTGAAGGTCGGAATAGCAATCAGCCCCAGCATTTT.

The chain has TRBV11-1 and TRBJ2-7, with 16 bases aligning to TRBD2. CDR1 is SGHAT, CDR2 FQDESV, per germline (reference sequence). V dropped 3 bases and J dropped 2; count of bases not matched to a gene: 7. The CDR3 length is 18 residues. The CDR3 coding sequence is TGTGCCAGCAGCTTCTTGGGACTAGCGGGGGGGCTTCCCTACGAGCAGTACTTC. Residues: CASSFLGLAGGLPYEQYF. The full variable domain, rest sourced from reference TRBV11-1 and TRBJ2-7, is EAEVAQSPRYKITEKSQAVAFWCDPISGHATLYWYRQILGQGPELLVQFQDESVVDDSQLPKDRFSAERLKGVDSTLKIQPAELGDSAMYLCASSFLGLAGGLPYEQYFGPGTRLTVT.

Concerning this clonotype: At one of its ends the junction is not consistent with the germline gene, which may arise from a read error. The genes are TRBV29-1 and TRBJ2-7; D call uncertain. Germline CDR1 and CDR2: SQVTM and ANQGSEA. The CDR3 has 13 residues. CDR3 nucleotides: TGCAGCGTTGAAGGGACGGCTCCCTACGATCAGTACTTC. Amino acid sequence: CSVEGTAPYDQYF.

This sequence joins TRBV6-1 and TRBJ2-7; tentative D call: TRBD1 (6 bases). CDR1 is MNHNS, CDR2 SASEGT, per germline. V gave up 10 bases and J gave up 1 base, with 17 bases separating them. CDR3 length: 14 residues. CDR3 coding DNA: TGTGCCAACCAACTAGACAGGAGTTCCTACGAGCAGTACTTC. Amino acid sequence: CANQLDRSSYEQYF.

In this sample, this clonotype turned up many times. The junction departs from the called germline gene at one end, perhaps through a read error. V is TRBV27 and J is TRBJ2-1; 7 nucleotides match TRBD1. This CDR3 region has 11 residues. Germline CDR1 reads MNHEY; CDR2 reads SMNVEV (reference sequence). This chain's CDR3 is CASSSGQWALF. The CDR3 bases are TGTGCCAGCAGTTCGGGACAGTGGGCTTTGTTC.

V usage is TRBV4-1 and J usage is TRBJ2-4; D may be TRBD1 (6 bases). Trimming shortened V by 3 bases and J by 0 bases, and 15 bases separated the two germline ends. The CDR3 contains 17 residues. CDR1 is MGHRA and CDR2 is YSYEKL in the germline V gene. Here the CDR3 reads CASSQPTQGLAKNIQYF. The CDR3 DNA reads as TGCGCCAGCAGCCAGCCTACGCAGGGGCTAGCCAAAAACATTCAGTACTTC.

This clonotype was detected ten times or more. The rearrangement links TRBV5-1 to TRBJ2-1; D perhaps matches TRBD2 (5 bases). In germline, CDR1 is SGHRS, CDR2 YFSETQ. Trimming took off 2 bases at V and 0 bases at J, with 15 bases between the two ends. The CDR3 length is 17 residues. The CDR3, as DNA: TGCGCCAGCAGCTTCAAGGCTAGCCGCAGCTCCTACAATGAGCAGTTCTTC. Amino acid sequence: CASSFKASRSSYNEQFF.

This clonotype has at least ten counts. The chain recombines TRBV15 with TRBJ2-5, with 8 bases lining up with TRBD2. CDR1 is LNHNV, CDR2 YYDKDF, per germline (reference sequence). This CDR3 is 17 amino acids long. Germline trimming cut 1 base from V and 3 bases from J; bases unmatched to any gene: 10. The CDR3 sequence: CATSRVRPGLGKETQYF. The DNA for the CDR3 is TGTGCCACCAGCAGAGTTAGGCCGGGACTAGGCAAAGAGACCCAGTACTTC. Filled out from reference TRBV15 and TRBJ2-5, the complete variable domain reads DAMVIQNPRYQVTQFGKPVTLSCSQTLNHNVMYWYQQKSSQAPKLLFHYYDKDFNNEADTPDNFQSRRPNTSFCFLDIRSPGLGDTAMYLCATSRVRPGLGKETQYFGPGTRLLVL.

This clonotype occurred many times. CDR3 protein: CASSVDRGRETQYF. The CDR3 coding sequence is TGTGCCAGCAGTGTGGACAGGGGGCGAGAGACCCAGTACTTC. This chain uses TRBV6-1 with TRBJ2-5; 11 bases map to TRBD1. Trimming at V came to 4 bases and at J to 4 bases, leaving 2 bases not matched to a gene. Germline V gene sequence: CDR1 MNHNS, CDR2 SASEGT. The CDR3 has 14 amino acids.

This clonotype was counted many times. This sequence joins TRBV12-5 and TRBJ2-1; D possibly corresponds to TRBD2 (6 bases). Germline V lookup: CDR1 LGHNT, CDR2 FRNRAP. This CDR3 spans 14 amino acids. V gave up 6 bases and J gave up 4 bases, with 13 bases separating them. The CDR3 DNA is TGTGCTAGTGGGCCCCGCGGGATTTACAATGAGCAGTTCTTC. Translation gives CASGPRGIYNEQFF. The whole variable domain, remainder taken from reference TRBV12-5 and TRBJ2-1, is DARVTQTPRHKVTEMGQEVTMRCQPILGHNTVFWYRQTMMQGLELLAYFRNRAPLDDSGMPKDRFSAEMPDATLATLKIQPSEPRDSAVYFCASGPRGIYNEQFFGPGTRLTVL.